The 2 T cell receptor beta chains in this list originate from one sample, sequenced in a study of cytomegalovirus exposure and HLA in healthy donors. Clones were read by immunoSEQ multiplex PCR, and TCRdb kept only the in-frame ones, dropping some. The sample holds roughly 150,000 clones, about 94% seen once. Material for sequencing was PBMCs. The origin of the receptors is a man younger than 35 in good health and CMV-seropositive.

J is TRBJ2-2 and V is TRBV30; 10 bases are shared with TRBD2. V shed 2 bases and J 4 bases; nucleotides not matched to a gene: 1. CDR3 size: 14 residues. CDR1 GTSNPN and CDR2 SVGIG come from the germline V gene (reference sequence). In nucleotides, the CDR3 is TGTGCCTGGAGTCGGACTAGCGGCACCGGGGAGCTGTTTTTT. As protein: CAWSRTSGTGELFF.

V gene TRBV14 combines with J gene TRBJ2-7, with 13 bases identical to TRBD2. CDR1 and CDR2 (germline): SGHDN, FVKESK. V was clipped by 4 bases and J by 4 bases; unmatched bases: 4. The CDR3 consists of 15 residues. CDR3 sequence: CASSRTSGRRYEQYF. As DNA, the CDR3 is TGTGCCAGCAGCCGGACTAGCGGGAGAAGGTACGAGCAGTACTTC.